A selection of T cell receptor beta chains follows, all from one sample in a study of CD8+ T cells in alopecia areata. This table comes from immunoSEQ multiplex PCR, and its TCRdb copy is limited to in-frame clones, with some not included. The sample yields about 180,000 clones, less than 75% seen once. Sample: CD8+ T cells sorted from blood, taken at week 0. The receptors derive from a human donor with alopecia areata. CDR3s include the opening cysteine and the closing phenylalanine or tryptophan. D genes are given only for firm matches. Some rows have no size entry. The others give once, few or many, or a class for an expanded clone.

d_gene	abundance	v_gene	j_gene	CDR3aa	CDR3nt
NA	NA	TRBV9	TRBJ1-2	CASSVLGGGYTF	TGTGCCAGCAGCGTACTCGGGGGAGGCTACACCTTC
TRBD1	NA	TRBV7-8	TRBJ1-2	CASSLTPGQGNGYTF	TGTGCCAGCAGCTTAACTCCCGGACAGGGCAATGGCTACACCTTC
NA	NA	TRBV27	TRBJ1-1	CASSLNNEAFF	TGTGCCAGCAGTTTAAACAATGAAGCTTTCTTT
TRBD1	NA	TRBV4-2	TRBJ2-1	CASSQPGQGDDEQFF	TGTGCCAGCAGCCAGCCGGGACAGGGGGATGATGAGCAGTTCTTC
NA	few	TRBV2	TRBJ2-5	CASSDRETQYF	TGTGCCAGCAGTGACCGGGAGACCCAGTACTTC
NA	NA	TRBV29-1	TRBJ2-3	CSVEELSVGVTDTQYF	TGCAGCGTTGAAGAGCTGAGTGTTGGTGTCACAGATACGCAGTATTTT
NA	NA	TRBV6-5	TRBJ1-5	CASSPLGPEGPQHF	TGTGCCAGCAGTCCCCTGGGTCCGGAAGGTCCCCAGCATTTT
NA	NA	TRBV5-1	TRBJ2-7	CASSLGQADEQYF	TGCGCCAGCAGCTTGGGGCAGGCTGACGAGCAGTACTTC
NA	NA	TRBV18	TRBJ2-5	CASGDSIEETQYF	TGTGCCAGTGGAGACAGTATAGAAGAGACCCAGTACTTC
TRBD2	few	TRBV7-9	TRBJ2-1	CASSLAGTYNEQFF	TGTGCCAGCAGCCTAGCGGGGACCTACAATGAGCAGTTCTTC